This entry concerns a single T cell receptor beta chain. What it binds is not known. This record comes from a study of T cell responses to AZD1222 COVID-19 vaccine. This CDR3 has 16 residues. The V end was cut by 2 bases, the J end by 4 bases, with 17 bases between. Per germline, CDR1 SEHNR and CDR2 FQNEAQ (reference sequence). Second-dose schedules of about 4 or about 12 weeks were combined. Clones were read by immunoSEQ multiplex PCR, and TCRdb kept only the in-frame ones, dropping some. This sample has roughly 150,000 clones, with about 90% found just once. Study-wide results and caveats: A mostly white British donor set with more females was recruited, and clonal diversity was possibly underestimated. Just 5 to 7 people given AZD1222 tested seropositive at baseline. Nearly half of spike-specific TCRs reportedly target variant regions that are unmutated in the B.1.351 and B.1.1.7 variants.

The chain joins TRBV7-9 to TRBJ1-2; maybe TRBD1 (5 bases). The TCR was taken from an adult who received the AZD1222 COVID-19 vaccine. Sequencing was performed on peripheral blood, taken 28 days after the second AZD1222 dose. CDR3 loop: CASSLFPGGAGYGYTF. Written as DNA, the CDR3 is TGTGCCAGCAGCTTATTCCCGGGCGGGGCTGGCTATGGCTACACCTTC.